The 25 T cell receptor beta chains reported below all come from one sample, sequenced in a study of blood T cells in healthy people across ages. The authors ran a second PCR of about 7 to 11 cycles using a sample-barcoded 5' primer and a J-beta primer mix. One entry per CDR3 protein, called by TCRdb with MiXCR from the 5' RACE reads. The data hold about 810,000 distinct CDR3 sequences, with roughly 34% observed a single time. The sequenced sample was blood. These receptors all come from a man aged 18 to 30 in good health.

This clonotype was counted only a few times. The chain links TRBV6-2 or TRBV6-3 to TRBJ2-3; unclear D gene. Trimming shortened V by 2 bases and J by 5 bases, and 8 bases separated the two germline ends. The CDR3 covers 13 residues. Germline-derived CDR1 and CDR2 are MNHEY and SVGEGT. Here the CDR3 DNA reads TGTGCCAGCAGTTACATACGGAAAGATACGCAGTATTTT. Its translation: CASSYIRKDTQYF.

The sample holds a few counts of this clonotype. The rearrangement uses TRBV4-1 and TRBJ2-3; 11 bases agree with TRBD2. Germline V gives CDR1 MGHRA, CDR2 YSYEKL. The CDR3 is 16 amino acids. V was clipped by 9 bases and J by 7 bases; unmatched bases: 15. The CDR3 nucleotides read TGCGCCAGTGGCTACGATAGCGGGGGGGCCCGGAATACGCAGTATTTT. Protein: CASGYDSGGARNTQYF.

A word on this clonotype: A much bigger clone sits one base away, suggesting this may be a read error. The chain uses TRBV20-1 and TRBJ1-5; TRBD1 matches at 7 bases. Trimming at V came to 5 bases and at J to 4 bases, leaving 8 bases not matched to a gene. There are 14 residues in the CDR3. Per the germline V gene, CDR1 is DFQATT and CDR2 is SNEGSKA (reference sequence). CDR3 nucleotides: TGCAGTGCTGGAGCCGGGACAGCAAATCAGCCCCAGCATTTT. It yields the protein CSAGAGTANQPQHF.

This clonotype occurred a few times. This chain joins TRBV7-2 and TRBJ2-2; 7 positions match TRBD2. Germline V gene data show CDR1 as SGHTA and CDR2 as FQGNSA. The CDR3 consists of 16 residues. V lost 2 bases, J lost 10 bases, and 13 bases stayed unmatched. In nucleotides, the CDR3 is TGTGCCAGCAGCTTATTTGGGGGGGTCGGGCCCGCGGAGCTGTTTTTT. This codes for CASSLFGGVGPAELFF.

A word on this clonotype: This may stem from a read error, because a much larger clone lies one nucleotide away. The chain recombines TRBV12-3 or TRBV12-4 with TRBJ2-7, with no clear D. The V and J ends lost 6 bases and 10 bases respectively, with 16 bases between them. There are 12 residues in the CDR3. CDR3 sequence reads: CASSPPVGYQYF. The CDR3 DNA follows: TGTGCCAGCAGCCCACCGGTAGGGTATCAGTACTTC.

This clonotype has at least ten counts. The rearrangement joins TRBV12-3 or TRBV12-4 to TRBJ2-4, with 7 bases that match TRBD1. This CDR3 spans 14 amino acids. J gave up 5 bases and V 6 bases, and 7 bases lay outside the gene matches. In DNA form, the CDR3 reads TGTGCCAGCAGCTTCGGGACAGCTCAAAACATTCAGTACTTC. This sequence encodes CASSFGTAQNIQYF.

This rearrangement joins TRBV12-3 or TRBV12-4 to TRBJ1-6; no clear D. The CDR3 spans 13 residues. Trimming left V 5 bases short and J 5 bases short, with 7 bases between. Written as DNA, the CDR3 is TGTGCCAGCAGTGTCGGAGATAATTCACCCCTCCACTTT. Translation: CASSVGDNSPLHF.

This clonotype was counted at least ten times. The chain is built from TRBV5-1 and TRBJ2-3; D is ambiguous. Germline V gene data show CDR1 as SGHRS and CDR2 as YFSETQ. V shed 1 base and J shed 4 bases, with 7 bases lying between them. This CDR3 contains 13 residues. The CDR3 nucleotides are TGCGCCAGCAGCTTGTGGACGGCAGATACGCAGTATTTT. Protein product: CASSLWTADTQYF.

The rearrangement joins TRBV20-1 to TRBJ1-6, with D perhaps TRBD1 (5 bases). The CDR3 consists of 13 residues. The V gene's germline CDR1 is DFQATT and CDR2 SNEGSKA (reference sequence). V was shortened by 1 base and J by 10 bases, with 11 bases between the two germline ends. The CDR3 here is CSARAPGWSPLHF. The CDR3 coding sequence is TGCAGTGCTAGAGCCCCAGGGTGGTCACCCCTCCACTTT.

V usage is TRBV7-9 and J usage is TRBJ1-4, with D perhaps TRBD1 (5 bases). The length of the CDR3 is 16 residues. Germline CDR1 SEHNR, CDR2 FQNEAQ (reference sequence). With 8 bases removed from V and 7 bases from J, the gap between germline ends came to 23 bases. CDR3 residues: CASGIPAGRGSEKLFF. CDR3 DNA sequence: TGTGCCAGCGGCATTCCTGCAGGGCGGGGGAGTGAAAAACTGTTTTTT.

The chain links TRBV10-3 to TRBJ1-1; D unclear. Germline assignment: CDR1 ENHRY and CDR2 SYGVKD. The CDR3 totals 12 residues. The germline V and J ends were trimmed by 4 bases and 7 bases, with 10 bases remaining between them. Here the CDR3 DNA reads TGTGCCATCAGTGGCGGGGAGGATGAAGCTTTCTTT. It codes for CAISGGEDEAFF.

The V call is TRBV20-1, the J call TRBJ1-5; tentatively, D is TRBD1 (6 bases). V was shortened by 3 bases and J by 4 bases, with 13 bases between the two germline ends. The CDR3 sequence is 14 residues long. CDR1 and CDR2 from the germline V gene are DFQATT and SNEGSKA (reference sequence). The CDR3: CSASRGQPNQPQHF. The CDR3 DNA reads as TGCAGTGCTAGCAGGGGACAACCTAATCAGCCCCAGCATTTT.

This clonotype was counted a few times. The V and J genes are TRBV7-2 and TRBJ1-2; TRBD1 aligns across 7 bases. V shed 5 bases and J 8 bases; nucleotides not matched to a gene: 14. Looked up from germline, CDR1 is SGHTA and CDR2 is FQGNSA. The CDR3 contains 15 residues. CDR3 nucleotide sequence: TGTGCCAGCAGCCTCCGGACAGGCTCAACGGGGGGCTACACCTTC. As protein: CASSLRTGSTGGYTF. Supplemented by reference TRBV7-2 and TRBJ1-2, the full variable domain reads GAGVSQSPSNKVTEKGKDVELRCDPISGHTALYWYRQSLGQGLEFLIYFQGNSAPDKSGLPSDRFSAERTGGSVSTLTIQRTQQEDSAVYLCASSLRTGSTGGYTFGSGTRLTVV.

This clonotype was detected many times. The V gene is TRBV12-3 or TRBV12-4, the J gene TRBJ2-5; possibly TRBD2 for D (7 bases). The CDR3 contains 15 residues. V gave up 6 bases and J gave up 4 bases, with 18 bases separating them. This CDR3 reads CASSRLQGGGETQYF. In DNA, the CDR3 is TGTGCCAGCAGCCGCCTACAGGGAGGGGGAGAGACCCAGTACTTC.

As for this clonotype: It may be a read error: a sequence one base away is much more abundant. This sequence joins TRBV6-5 and TRBJ2-5, with TRBD1 matching over 7 bases. CDR3 length: 14 amino acids. With 6 bases clipped from V and 0 bases from J, the junction kept 4 bases outside the gene matches. Looked up from germline, CDR1 is MNHEY and CDR2 is SVGAGI. CDR3 sequence (DNA): TGTGCCAGCAGGTCGGGACAGTACCAAGAGACCCAGTACTTC. Translation: CASRSGQYQETQYF.

V gene TRBV10-3 combines with J gene TRBJ2-1, with a possible D match to TRBD2 (6 bases). The germline CDR1 and CDR2 sequences are ENHRY and SYGVKD. V was cut by 2 bases and J by 7 bases, with 18 bases left in between. CDR3 length: 16 amino acids. CDR3 sequence reads: CAISEGRPSALNEQFF. DNA for the CDR3: TGTGCCATCAGTGAGGGCCGTCCTAGCGCCTTAAATGAGCAGTTCTTC.

This clonotype has just a few counts. J is TRBJ2-5 and V is TRBV9; a weak D match, TRBD2 (5 bases). The V gene's germline CDR1 is SGDLS and CDR2 YYNGEE. V was pared by 0 bases and J by 2 bases, with 14 bases between. The CDR3 consists of 16 residues. Here the CDR3 DNA reads TGTGCCAGCAGCGTAGGGAGGACGGTGGCACAAGAGACCCAGTACTTC. Its translation: CASSVGRTVAQETQYF.

The chain combines TRBV5-8 with TRBJ2-3; a weak D match, TRBD2 (5 bases). Trimming left V 6 bases short and J 5 bases short, with 19 bases between. The CDR3 covers 15 residues. Looked up from germline, CDR1 is SGHTS and CDR2 is YDEGEE. In nucleotides, the CDR3 is TGTGCCAGCATCCGCCGGGATATAGGGTTAGATACGCAGTATTTT. This sequence encodes CASIRRDIGLDTQYF.

The V and J genes are TRBV7-9 and TRBJ1-1, with D perhaps matching TRBD1 (5 bases). The V gene's germline CDR1 is SEHNR and CDR2 FQNEAQ (reference sequence). Trimming took 3 bases from V and 3 from J, leaving 23 bases between them. This CDR3 has 18 amino acids. CDR3 bases: TGTGCCAGCAGCTTTCCTGGTGGGGACGCCCTGGTGGACACTGAAGCTTTCTTT. It is translated as CASSFPGGDALVDTEAFF. Combining the CDR3 with reference TRBV7-9 and TRBJ1-1 gives the whole variable domain DTGVSQNPRHKITKRGQNVTFRCDPISEHNRLYWYRQTLGQGPEFLTYFQNEAQLEKSRLLSDRFSAERPKGSFSTLEIQRTEQGDSAMYLCASSFPGGDALVDTEAFFGQGTRLTVV.

This chain links TRBV12-3 or TRBV12-4 with TRBJ1-2; no clear D gene. V lost 10 bases, J lost 7 bases, and 13 bases lay in between. The CDR3 runs to 11 residues. The DNA of the CDR3 is TGTGCCATCCCCCAAGGGTCTGGCTACACCTTC. Its translation is CAIPQGSGYTF.

The chain links TRBV6-5 to TRBJ1-5; D gene ambiguous. Germline assignment: CDR1 MNHEY and CDR2 SVGAGI. V was clipped by 2 bases and J by 5 bases, with 19 bases between them. The CDR3 length is 17 residues. The CDR3 loop is CASSYRPMPSGYQPQHF. The CDR3 DNA follows: TGTGCCAGCAGTTACAGACCGATGCCGTCTGGGTATCAGCCCCAGCATTTT.

This clonotype was found a few times. The chain uses TRBV7-2 and TRBJ1-2, with D possibly TRBD1 on 5 matching bases. The CDR3 has 17 amino acids. V lost 6 bases to trimming and J lost 6 bases, with 26 bases between them. Germline values: CDR1 SGHTA, CDR2 FQGNSA. The CDR3 DNA reads TGTGCCAGCAGTTTACTGAGTCTATTAACAGGTTATCATGGCTACACCTTC. Amino acid sequence: CASSLLSLLTGYHGYTF.

This clonotype was seen only once. A much larger clone is a single base away; this may be a read error. V usage is TRBV5-1 and J usage is TRBJ2-1, with D perhaps matching TRBD1 (5 bases). Germline assignment: CDR1 SGHRS and CDR2 YFSETQ. CDR3 length equals 14 residues. Written as DNA, the CDR3 is TGCGCCAGCAGTTTCCAGGGCTCTGACAAGGAGCAGTTCTTC. It encodes CASSFQGSDKEQFF.

Points on this clonotype: A junction boundary mismatches the germline segment, possibly from a read error. This chain links TRBV10-3 with TRBJ1-3, with D uncertain. The CDR3 covers 14 residues. The germline gives CDR1 ENHRY, CDR2 SYGVKD. CDR3 region: CTISRAISGNTIYF. CDR3 bases: TGTACCATCAGTAGGGCAATCTCTGGAAACACCATATATTTT.

V gene TRBV6-6 combines with J gene TRBJ1-2; unclear D gene. The ends were cut back, 4 bases at V and 3 bases at J, with 9 bases in the middle. The CDR3 sequence is 13 residues long. The V gene's germline CDR1 is MNHNY and CDR2 SVGAGI (reference sequence). The CDR3 protein is CASSSPDDYGYTF. The CDR3 nucleotides read TGTGCCAGCAGTTCTCCGGACGACTATGGCTACACCTTC.